This T cell receptor beta chain was captured in a study of shared clonotypes between healthy human individuals. Study results and limitations: Some naive CD4 clonotypes, 4% to 6%, turned up in common across a few donors.

Turning to this clone: Its antigen remains unknown. Other nucleotide sequences from this sample produce the same CDR3.

This CDR3 spans 11 amino acids. Germline assignment: CDR1 KGHSH and CDR2 LQKENI. Trimming removed 3 bases from V and 8 bases from J, with 7 bases in between. The method was immunoSEQ multiplex PCR; TCRdb's version includes in-frame clones alone and lacks a portion of them. The table records about 1.5 million clones, 95% to 99% of them present only once. Sequenced sample: naive CD4+ T cells sorted from blood. Subset defined: CD45RA+ positively selected. The receptor was derived from a man aged 30 to 39 in good health. The J gene is TRBJ1-1, the V gene TRBV18; a weak D match, TRBD1 (5 bases). The CDR3 sequence: CASSPGREAFF. The CDR3 nucleotides are TGTGCCAGCTCACCGGGACGGGAAGCTTTCTTT. Looking up the rest from reference TRBV18 and TRBJ1-1 gives the full variable domain: NAGVMQNPRHLVRRRGQEARLRCSPMKGHSHVYWYRQLPEEGLKFMVYLQKENIIDESGMPKERFSAEFPKEGPSILRIQQVVRGDSAAYFCASSPGREAFFGQGTRLTVV.